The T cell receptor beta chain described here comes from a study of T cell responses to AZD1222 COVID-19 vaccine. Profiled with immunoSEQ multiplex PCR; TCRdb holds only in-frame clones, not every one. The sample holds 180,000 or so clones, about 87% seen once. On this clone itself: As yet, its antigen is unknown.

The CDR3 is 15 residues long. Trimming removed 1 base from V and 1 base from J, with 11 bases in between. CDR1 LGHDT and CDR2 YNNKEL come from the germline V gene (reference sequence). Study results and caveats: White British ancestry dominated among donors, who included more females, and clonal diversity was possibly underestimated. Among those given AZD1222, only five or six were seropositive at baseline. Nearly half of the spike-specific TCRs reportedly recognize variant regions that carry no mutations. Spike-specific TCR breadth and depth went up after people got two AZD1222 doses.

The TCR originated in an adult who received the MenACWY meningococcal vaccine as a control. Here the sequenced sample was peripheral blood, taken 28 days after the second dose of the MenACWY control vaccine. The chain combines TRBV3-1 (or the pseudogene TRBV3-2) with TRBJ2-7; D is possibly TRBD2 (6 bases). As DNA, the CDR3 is TGTGCCAGCAGCCAAGCCTTGGGGGGATCCTACGAGCAGTACTTC. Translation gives CASSQALGGSYEQYF.